This TCR beta chain was sequenced for a study of shared clonotypes between healthy human individuals (TCRdb year 2020). Turning to the overall study: A couple of women and a few men aged 18 to 49 years were included in the cohort. To estimate repertoire size and how much clonotypes are shared between individuals, the study performed deep sequencing of blood TCR repertoires from 4 to 6 healthy adults. Each donor's leukapheresis produced roughly between about 0.9 and 9.5 billion PBMCs. Per donor, three plates each were used for CD4 naive and CD4 memory, two for CD8 naive, and one for CD8 memory. Different laboratories and diverse techniques were used to prepare libraries and sequence TCR repertoires, to increase sequencing depth and limit assay-specific biases. On the study overall, not on this receptor specifically: Because the study included a small number of donors, the genetic and exposure-history diversity represented was limited. Rarefaction of sorted-subset datasets indicated incomplete sequencing despite the large sequencing depth. Compared with non-shared clonotypes, clonotypes shared by all four sorted-subset donors had higher generation probabilities. Sampling was limited to blood, and TCR repertoires in tissue likely differ from TCR repertoires in blood. Based on pairwise subsampling, the degree of clonotype sharing among donors was expected to be affected by sequencing depth. Larger estimated clonotype richness was generally found for naive subsets than for memory subsets. Sharing across several donors was observed for about 5% of naive CD4, about 3.2% of naive CD8, about 2.3% of memory CD4, and roughly 0.43% of memory CD8 clonotypes.

The donors were healthy, HIV-negative adults who had no recently reported acute infections or vaccinations. Every donor was a Caucasian adult living in Nashville, Tennessee, USA. CD4+ T cells were enriched by magnetic negative selection; naive cells were then positively selected on CD45RA, and the negative fraction formed the memory subset. Blood was obtained by leukapheresis, after which PBMCs were separated by Ficoll-Histopaque density gradient centrifugation and cryopreserved in liquid nitrogen vapor phase. Analytical flow cytometry was used to check the purity and quantity of each magnetically sorted T cell population. Each sorted fraction had its genomic DNA isolated and then quantified by UV absorbance on a Nanodrop 2000c. As for this clone: Its antigen specificity is not known. Base quality data are lacking; no much larger clone is found one base away.

Using the deep immunoSEQ assay, TCR CDR3 regions were amplified from genomic DNA by multiplex PCR. For each cell subset, the extracted genomic DNA was distributed evenly across all wells of several immunoSEQ 96-well plates, and each plate served as one replicate. For sorted subsets, 150 to 200 ng genomic DNA, equal to tens of thousands of T cell genomes, was loaded into each replicate PCR. Purified libraries were quantified with a Qubit 3.0 fluorometer, sized on a Bioanalyzer 2100, and re-quantified with the KAPA Library Quantification kit. A separate single-read 150-cycle Illumina NextSeq 550 flow cell was used to sequence each immunoSEQ 96-well plate. The authors' pipeline ran thus. Because only junctional sequences without quality scores were contained in the immunoSEQ output, filtering matching that applied to full-length reads could not be performed. To assign V/J genes and CDR3, sequences were annotated against IMGT germline references using PyIR, a Python wrapper for IgBLAST v1.9. Any read was removed if the V/J assignment was weak (E-value above 1e-6), the CDR3 was missing, or the read contained stop codons, out-of-frame junctions, or ambiguous translated residues. V3J clonotypes were defined as sequences sharing an identical inferred V gene, J gene, and CDR3 amino acid sequence. The percentage overlap between two repertoires was calculated by dividing the number of shared unique clonotypes by the size of the smaller repertoire. Repertoire richness was assessed with RTK rarefaction, the Chao1 estimator, and Recon v2.1 estimates of unobserved clonotypes. Generation probabilities for all TCRbeta clonotypes obtained by the gDNA method from a few donors were computed using OLGA. TCRdb provides this immuneACCESS table in a form limited to in-frame rearrangements. Some clones are lacking; in checked studies, under half of them reflect an unresolved V gene, and why the rest are absent is not known. Clone size and V and J calls were adopted from that table, with D and trimming inferred from the DNA. In all, the sample holds 2 million to 2.5 million clones, and roughly 90% of those were seen once. Around 0.4% of the sample belongs to the ten largest clones.

The CDR3 has 14 amino acids, counting the end cysteine and phenylalanine. Just CDR3 DNA is preserved here, 42 bases in frame from base 1. CDR1 and CDR2 are read off the germline V gene as MGHDK and SYGVNS. The V and J ends are trimmed by 2 bases and 6 bases, leaving 13 bases between them. Material for sequencing was naive CD4+ T cells from PBMCs. Interpreted using the paper, the cell subset or site label stands for: CD45RA+ positively selected. This clonotype originated in a man younger than 35 in good health. Some clones in this sample may be carry-over from other donors' samples. The chain is made from TRBV25-1 and TRBJ2-5; a tentative D call is TRBD1 (6 bases match). In nucleotide form, the sequence is TGTGCCAGCAGTGAAGACAGGCTAGTGAAGACCCAGTACTTC. It codes for CASSEDRLVKTQYF.